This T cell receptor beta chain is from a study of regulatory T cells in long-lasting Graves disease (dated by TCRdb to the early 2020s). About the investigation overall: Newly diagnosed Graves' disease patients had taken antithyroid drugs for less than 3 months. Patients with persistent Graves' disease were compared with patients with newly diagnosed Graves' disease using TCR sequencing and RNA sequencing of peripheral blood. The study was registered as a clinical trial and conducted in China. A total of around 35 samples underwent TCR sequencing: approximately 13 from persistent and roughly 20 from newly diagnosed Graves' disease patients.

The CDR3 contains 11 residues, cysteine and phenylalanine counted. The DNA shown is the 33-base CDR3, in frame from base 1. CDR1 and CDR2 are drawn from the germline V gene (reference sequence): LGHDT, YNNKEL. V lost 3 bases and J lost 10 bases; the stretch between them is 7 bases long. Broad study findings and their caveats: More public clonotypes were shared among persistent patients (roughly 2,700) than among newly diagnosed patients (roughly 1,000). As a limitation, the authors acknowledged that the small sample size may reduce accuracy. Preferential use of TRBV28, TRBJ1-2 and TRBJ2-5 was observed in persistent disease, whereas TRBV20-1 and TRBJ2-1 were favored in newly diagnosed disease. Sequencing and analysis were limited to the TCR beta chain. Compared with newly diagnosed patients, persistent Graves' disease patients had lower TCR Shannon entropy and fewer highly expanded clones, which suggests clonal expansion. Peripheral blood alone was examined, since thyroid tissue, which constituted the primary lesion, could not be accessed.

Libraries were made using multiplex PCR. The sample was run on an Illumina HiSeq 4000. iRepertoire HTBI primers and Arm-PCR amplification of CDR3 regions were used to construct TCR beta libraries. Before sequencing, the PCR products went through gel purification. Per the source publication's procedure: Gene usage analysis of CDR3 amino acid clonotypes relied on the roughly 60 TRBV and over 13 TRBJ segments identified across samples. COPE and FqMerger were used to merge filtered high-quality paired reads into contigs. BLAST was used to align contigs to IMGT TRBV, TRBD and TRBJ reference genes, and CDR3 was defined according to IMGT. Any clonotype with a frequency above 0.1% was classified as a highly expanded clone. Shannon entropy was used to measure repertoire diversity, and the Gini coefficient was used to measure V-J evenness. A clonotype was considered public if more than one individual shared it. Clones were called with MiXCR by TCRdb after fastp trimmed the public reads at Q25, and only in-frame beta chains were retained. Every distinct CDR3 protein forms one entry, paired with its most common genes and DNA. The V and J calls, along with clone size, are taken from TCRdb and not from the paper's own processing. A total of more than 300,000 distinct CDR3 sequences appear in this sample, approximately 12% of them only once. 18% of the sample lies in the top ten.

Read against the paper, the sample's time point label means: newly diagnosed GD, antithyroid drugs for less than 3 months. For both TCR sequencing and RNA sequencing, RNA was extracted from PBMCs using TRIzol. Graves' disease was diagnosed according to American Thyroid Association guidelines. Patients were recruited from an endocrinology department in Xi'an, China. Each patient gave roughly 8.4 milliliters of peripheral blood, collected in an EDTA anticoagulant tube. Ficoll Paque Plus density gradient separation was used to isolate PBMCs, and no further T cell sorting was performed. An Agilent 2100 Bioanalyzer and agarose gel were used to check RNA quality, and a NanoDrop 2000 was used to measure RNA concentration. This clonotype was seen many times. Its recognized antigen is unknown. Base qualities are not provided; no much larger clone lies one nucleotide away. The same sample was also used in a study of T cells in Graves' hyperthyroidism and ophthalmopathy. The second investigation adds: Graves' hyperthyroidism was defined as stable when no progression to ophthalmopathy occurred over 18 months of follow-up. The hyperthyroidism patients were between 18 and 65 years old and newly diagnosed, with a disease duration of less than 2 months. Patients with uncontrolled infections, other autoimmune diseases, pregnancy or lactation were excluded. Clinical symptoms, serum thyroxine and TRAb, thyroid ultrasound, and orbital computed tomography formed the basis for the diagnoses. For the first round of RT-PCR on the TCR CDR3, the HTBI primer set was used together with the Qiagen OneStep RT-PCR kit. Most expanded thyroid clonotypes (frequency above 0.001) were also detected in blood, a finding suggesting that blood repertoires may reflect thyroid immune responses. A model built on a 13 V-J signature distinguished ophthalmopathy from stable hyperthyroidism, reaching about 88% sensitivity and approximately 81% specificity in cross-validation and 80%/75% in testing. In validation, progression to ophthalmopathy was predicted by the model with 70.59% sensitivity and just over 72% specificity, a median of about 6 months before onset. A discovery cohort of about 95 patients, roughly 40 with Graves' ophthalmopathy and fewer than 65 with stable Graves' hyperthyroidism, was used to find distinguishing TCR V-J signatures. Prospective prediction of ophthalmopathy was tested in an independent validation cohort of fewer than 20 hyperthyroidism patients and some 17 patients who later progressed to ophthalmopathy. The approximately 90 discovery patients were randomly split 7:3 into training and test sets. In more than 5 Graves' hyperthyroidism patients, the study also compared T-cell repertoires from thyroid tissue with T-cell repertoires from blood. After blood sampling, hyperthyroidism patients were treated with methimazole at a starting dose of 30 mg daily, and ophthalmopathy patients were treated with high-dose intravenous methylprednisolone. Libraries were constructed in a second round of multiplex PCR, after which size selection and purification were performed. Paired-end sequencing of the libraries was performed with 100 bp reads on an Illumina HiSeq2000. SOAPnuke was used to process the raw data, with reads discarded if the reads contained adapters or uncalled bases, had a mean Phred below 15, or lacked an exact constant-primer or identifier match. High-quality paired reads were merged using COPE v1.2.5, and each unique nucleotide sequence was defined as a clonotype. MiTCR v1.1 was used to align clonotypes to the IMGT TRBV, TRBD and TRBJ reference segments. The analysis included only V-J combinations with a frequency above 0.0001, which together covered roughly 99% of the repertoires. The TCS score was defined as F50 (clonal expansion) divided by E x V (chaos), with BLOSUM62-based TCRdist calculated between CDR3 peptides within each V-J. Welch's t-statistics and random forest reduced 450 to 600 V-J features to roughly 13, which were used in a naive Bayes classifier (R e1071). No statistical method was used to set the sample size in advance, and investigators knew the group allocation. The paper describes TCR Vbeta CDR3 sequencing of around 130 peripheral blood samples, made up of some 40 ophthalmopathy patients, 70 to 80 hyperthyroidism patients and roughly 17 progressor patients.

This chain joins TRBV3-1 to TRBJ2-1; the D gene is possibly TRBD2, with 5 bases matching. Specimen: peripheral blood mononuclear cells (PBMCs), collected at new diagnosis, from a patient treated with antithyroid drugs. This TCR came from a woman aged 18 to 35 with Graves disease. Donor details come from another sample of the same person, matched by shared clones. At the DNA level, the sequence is TGTGCCAGCAGCCATCTAGCCGAGCAGTTCTTC. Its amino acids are CASSHLAEQFF.